The T cell receptor (beta chain) described here comes from a study of blood T cell repertoires in COVID-19. Background on the study: Samples taken during acute and convalescent COVID-19 were collected in the United States, Italy and Spain. T cells, B-cell-depleted T cells, or PBMCs supplied cDNA or gDNA.

In the authors' workflow: Nucleated cell number was recorded as an estimate derived from reference gene primer amplification. Clones were read by immunoSEQ multiplex PCR, and TCRdb kept only the in-frame ones, dropping some. V and J calls plus clone size are reproduced from that table; the DNA served to infer D and trimming. This sample has about 170,000 clones; roughly 84% occur once, and the top ten carry less than 3%. Trimming removed 5 bases from V and 0 bases from J, with 11 bases in between. Germline loops: CDR1 MNHEY, CDR2 SMNVEV (reference sequence). The CDR3 spans 15 residues. This clone came up once.

Sequencing was performed on peripheral blood. The rearrangement uses TRBV27 and TRBJ1-5; the D gene is possibly TRBD1 (5 bases). The receptor was derived from a woman in her sixties or seventies with acute or convalescent COVID-19. The CDR3 protein is CASSPAGRSNQPQHF. CDR3 in DNA: TGTGCCAGCAGTCCAGCAGGGCGTAGCAATCAGCCCCAGCATTTT.